A selection of T cell receptor beta chains follows, all from one sample in a study of CD8+CD57+ T cells in acquired aplastic anemia. TCRdb re-derived calls from the reads in MiXCR, one entry per CDR3 protein. The table includes approximately 200,000 distinct CDR3 sequences, under 50% detected once. Source material: sorted CD4+, CD8+, or CD8+CD57+ T cells (not recorded which) from PBMCs. These TCRs come from a human donor with aplastic anemia. Both conserved end residues are part of each CDR3. The order of the fields is V gene, D gene, J gene, clone size, CDR3 protein, CDR3 DNA. D genes are given only for firm matches. Clone size is stated in some rows and not others, as once, few, many or a class when expanded.

>TRBV19|TRBD1|TRBJ2-7|many
CASKGQGPGVNEQYF
TGTGCCAGTAAAGGACAGGGACCGGGGGTGAACGAGCAGTACTTC
>TRBV6-1|TRBD1|TRBJ1-5|many
CATRQGGSNQPQHF
TGTGCCACCAGACAGGGTGGAAGCAATCAGCCCCAGCATTTT
>TRBV20-1|TRBD2|TRBJ2-7|many
CSARGTSGVYSYEQYF
TGCAGTGCTAGGGGGACTAGCGGGGTCTACTCCTACGAGCAGTACTTC
>TRBV2|NA|TRBJ1-1|NA
CASTDLNTEAFF
TGTGCCAGCACTGACTTAAACACTGAAGCTTTCTTT
>TRBV19|TRBD1|TRBJ1-2|NA
CASSVGTGGGGYTF
TGTGCCAGTAGTGTGGGGACAGGGGGCGGCGGCTACACCTTC
>TRBV15|NA|TRBJ1-3|NA
CATSRDSGAGSGNTIYF
TGTGCCACCAGCAGAGATTCTGGGGCTGGCTCTGGAAACACCATATATTTT
>TRBV5-1|TRBD1|TRBJ2-7|many
CASSQRQGPSYEQYF
TGCGCCAGCAGCCAGCGACAGGGGCCCTCCTACGAGCAGTACTTC
>TRBV5-5|TRBD1|TRBJ2-7|many
CASNDRGRLSYEQYF
TGTGCCAGCAACGACAGGGGCCGCCTGTCCTACGAGCAGTACTTC
>TRBV3-1|TRBD1|TRBJ1-3|NA
CASSRAAQGGTIYF
TGTGCCAGCAGCCGAGCGGCCCAGGGGGGCACCATATATTTT
>TRBV10-3|NA|TRBJ1-3|NA
CAISESYAGNTIYF
TGTGCCATCAGTGAGTCGTACGCTGGAAACACCATATATTTT
>TRBV9|NA|TRBJ1-2|once
CASSGPPKDRDANYGYTF
TGTGCCAGCAGCGGGCCCCCCAAAGACAGAGACGCTAACTATGGCTACACCTTC
>TRBV28|NA|TRBJ2-7|NA
CASSLYGPSSYEQYF
TGTGCCAGCAGTTTATACGGGCCGAGCTCCTACGAGCAGTACTTC
>TRBV19|TRBD1|TRBJ2-2|many
CASSMGTDRLSGELFF
TGTGCCAGTAGTATGGGAACGGACAGGTTGAGCGGGGAGCTGTTTTTT
>TRBV2|NA|TRBJ1-2|NA
CASSVAAGANYGYTF
TGTGCCAGCAGCGTAGCGGCAGGGGCTAACTATGGCTACACCTTC
>TRBV6-2/TRBV6-3|TRBD2|TRBJ2-5|NA
CASSYSGGAGQETQYF
TGTGCCAGCAGTTACTCCGGGGGGGCGGGGCAAGAGACCCAGTACTTC
>TRBV28|NA|TRBJ1-6|many
CASSSSQRSYNSPLHF
TGTGCCAGCTCATCCTCCCAGAGGTCCTATAATTCACCCCTCCACTTT
>TRBV20-1|TRBD1|TRBJ2-7|NA
CSARDFGQGGVEQYF
TGCAGTGCTAGAGACTTTGGACAGGGGGGCGTCGAGCAGTACTTC
>TRBV12-3/TRBV12-4|NA|TRBJ2-7|NA
CASGPTLTYEQYF
TGTGCTAGTGGTCCAACCTTAACCTACGAGCAGTACTTC
>TRBV7-9|TRBD1|TRBJ2-1|once
CASSSRGQGAGGEQFF
TGTGCCAGTAGCTCCCGGGGACAGGGGGCTGGGGGTGAGCAGTTCTTC
>TRBV7-2|NA|TRBJ2-3|NA
CASSSQARDTDTQYF
TGTGCCAGCAGCTCCCAGGCGAGGGATACAGATACGCAGTATTTT
>TRBV7-6|NA|TRBJ1-6|NA
CASSSNVGGRGSPLHF
TGTGCCAGCAGCTCGAACGTTGGGGGGCGCGGTTCACCCCTCCACTTT
>TRBV2|TRBD1|TRBJ1-6|NA
CAISDGQGNSPLHF
TGTGCCATCAGTGACGGACAGGGAAATTCACCCCTCCACTTT
>TRBV20-1|NA|TRBJ1-4|many
CSARVESPVTLKLFF
TGCAGTGCTAGAGTCGAAAGTCCCGTTACTCTAAAACTGTTTTTT
>TRBV14|NA|TRBJ2-5|NA
CASSYGERETQYF
TGTGCCAGCAGTTACGGGGAGAGGGAGACCCAGTACTTC
>TRBV29-1|NA|TRBJ1-1|many
CSVVHLNTEAFF
TGCAGCGTTGTACACCTGAACACTGAAGCTTTCTTT
>TRBV20-1|NA|TRBJ1-1|many
CSASRNQNTEAFF
TGCAGTGCTAGCAGGAACCAAAACACTGAAGCTTTCTTT
>TRBV30|TRBD1|TRBJ1-2|NA
CAWSPGQVDGYTF
TGTGCCTGGAGTCCGGGACAGGTGGACGGCTACACCTTC
>TRBV29-1|TRBD1|TRBJ1-2|NA
CSVESTRGRGYTF
TGCAGCGTTGAAAGCACTAGGGGGCGAGGCTACACCTTC
>TRBV5-1|NA|TRBJ1-1|NA
CASSLLRRTEAFF
TGCGCCAGCAGCTTACTCCGGCGCACTGAAGCTTTCTTT
>TRBV6-5|TRBD1|TRBJ2-3|many
CASSGPGTGFTDTQYF
TGTGCCAGCTCCGGGCCCGGGACAGGGTTTACAGATACGCAGTATTTT
>TRBV20-1|TRBD1|TRBJ2-7|NA
CSGRQGFNEQYF
TGCAGTGGCAGACAGGGGTTCAACGAGCAGTACTTC
>TRBV2|TRBD1|TRBJ1-1|NA
CASRGTGGYGTEAFF
TGTGCCAGCAGGGGGACAGGGGGGTACGGCACTGAAGCTTTCTTT
>TRBV24-1|TRBD1|TRBJ1-2|NA
CATSDTPGQGEASYGYTF
TGTGCCACCAGTGACACGCCGGGACAGGGGGAGGCTAGCTATGGCTACACCTTC
>TRBV20-1|NA|TRBJ2-2|NA
CSASSRVTGELFF
TGCAGTGCTAGCTCCAGGGTAACCGGGGAGCTGTTTTTT
>TRBV4-3|TRBD1|TRBJ2-3|once
CASSQTGGDTQYF
TGCGCCAGCAGCCAAACAGGGGGAGATACGCAGTATTTT
>TRBV7-2|TRBD1|TRBJ2-7|NA
CASSLPRTGCEQYF
TGTGCCAGCAGCTTGCCCAGGACAGGTTGCGAGCAGTACTTC
>TRBV27|NA|TRBJ2-7|few
CASSLSRKAYEQYF
TGTGCCAGCAGTTTATCCCGGAAAGCCTACGAGCAGTACTTC
>TRBV5-8|NA|TRBJ2-7|many
CASSLDRVGEQYF
TGTGCCAGCAGCTTGGACAGGGTCGGCGAGCAGTACTTC
>TRBV18|NA|TRBJ1-5|NA
CASSPGESNQPQHF
TGTGCCAGCTCACCCGGGGAGAGCAATCAGCCCCAGCATTTT
>TRBV18|NA|TRBJ2-7|few
CASSLTRGYEQYF
TGTGCCAGCTCACTAACTCGGGGGTACGAGCAGTACTTC
>TRBV25-1|NA|TRBJ1-2|NA
CASSPEGSGYGYTF
TGTGCCAGCAGCCCGGAGGGTTCGGGATATGGCTACACCTTC
>TRBV3-1|NA|TRBJ2-3|many
CASWGGASDTQYF
TGTGCCAGCTGGGGGGGGGCCTCAGATACGCAGTATTTT
>TRBV9|NA|TRBJ2-1|many
CASSPPPYNEQFF
TGTGCCAGCAGCCCTCCCCCATACAATGAGCAGTTCTTC
>TRBV2|NA|TRBJ2-5|NA
CASTTQETQYF
TGTGCCAGCACTACCCAAGAGACCCAGTACTTC
>TRBV5-1|TRBD2|TRBJ2-7|many
CASSWTLAGGSYEQYF
TGCGCCAGCAGCTGGACCCTAGCGGGGGGTTCCTACGAGCAGTACTTC